This T cell receptor beta chain comes out of a study of T cell responses to AZD1222 COVID-19 vaccine. General study points: There were mostly white British donors and more females than males, and clonal diversity was possibly underestimated. Just a handful of people given AZD1222 tested seropositive at baseline. Close to half of spike-specific TCRs reportedly recognize unmutated variant regions. Spike-specific TCR breadth and depth were elevated following two AZD1222 doses.

Clones were read by immunoSEQ multiplex PCR, and TCRdb kept only the in-frame ones, dropping some. The sample comprises fewer than 110,000 clones, around nine tenths of which are singletons, and approximately 4.8% rests with the top ten. Worth noting for this clone: Its antigen is unidentified.

The V segment lost 6 bases and the J segment 0 bases; nucleotides outside the gene matches: 5. This CDR3 is built from 15 residues. Germline CDR1 is SNHLY and CDR2 is FYNNEI. The material was peripheral blood, obtained 28 days after the second AZD1222 dose. This sequence originates from an adult who received the AZD1222 COVID-19 vaccine. This chain links TRBV2 with TRBJ2-1, with 7 bases fitting TRBD1. The CDR3 loop reads CASSPGQSSYNEQFF. The CDR3 nucleotides read TGTGCCAGCAGCCCGGGACAGAGCTCCTACAATGAGCAGTTCTTC.